The TCR beta chain described here comes from a study of early T cells in non-severe SARS-CoV-2 infection. About the study: Sequencing used unsorted whole-blood bulk RNA, so chains lack pairing.

Findings of the study overall: The matching step, a VDJdb search, favored anti-spike CD8 responses and missed private and CD4 specificities.

At least ten counts were recorded for this clonotype. Its antigen is not identified. CDR1 MNHNY and CDR2 SVGAGI come from the germline V gene (reference sequence). V was shortened by 2 bases and J by 0 bases, with 13 bases between the two germline ends. This CDR3 is built from 16 residues. Individual cDNA molecules received unique molecular identifiers during library preparation. TCRdb reanalysed the 5' RACE reads using MiXCR and keeps one entry per CDR3 protein. Here the sample spans about 120,000 distinct CDR3 sequences, around an eighth being singletons. The chain is built from TRBV6-6 and TRBJ1-1; D uncertain. Sequencing was performed on whole blood, taken at baseline. The source of this sequence is an adult who was a healthcare worker with PCR-confirmed SARS-CoV-2 infection or an uninfected control (not recorded which). Here the CDR3 reads CASSYLTVSMNTEAFF. The CDR3 DNA follows: TGTGCCAGCAGTTACCTAACGGTGTCTATGAACACTGAAGCTTTCTTT.